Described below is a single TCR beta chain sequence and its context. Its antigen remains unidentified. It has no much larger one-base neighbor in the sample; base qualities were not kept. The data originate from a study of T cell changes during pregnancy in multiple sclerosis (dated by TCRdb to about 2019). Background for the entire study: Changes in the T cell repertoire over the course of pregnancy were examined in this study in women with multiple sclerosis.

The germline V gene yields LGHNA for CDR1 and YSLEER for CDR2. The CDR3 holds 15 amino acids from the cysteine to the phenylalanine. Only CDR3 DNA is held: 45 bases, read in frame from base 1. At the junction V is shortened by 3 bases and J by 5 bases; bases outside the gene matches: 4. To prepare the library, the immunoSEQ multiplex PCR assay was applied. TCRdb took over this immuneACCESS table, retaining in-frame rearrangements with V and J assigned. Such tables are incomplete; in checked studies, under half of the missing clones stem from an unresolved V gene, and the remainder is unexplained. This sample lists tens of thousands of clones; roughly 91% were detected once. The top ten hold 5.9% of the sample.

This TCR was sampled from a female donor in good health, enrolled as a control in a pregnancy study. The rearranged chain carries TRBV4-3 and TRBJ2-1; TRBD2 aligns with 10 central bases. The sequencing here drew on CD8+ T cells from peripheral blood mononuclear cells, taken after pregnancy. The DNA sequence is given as TGCGCCAGCAGCCAGACTAGCGGGCGACACAATGAGCAGTTCTTC. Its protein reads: CASSQTSGRHNEQFF.